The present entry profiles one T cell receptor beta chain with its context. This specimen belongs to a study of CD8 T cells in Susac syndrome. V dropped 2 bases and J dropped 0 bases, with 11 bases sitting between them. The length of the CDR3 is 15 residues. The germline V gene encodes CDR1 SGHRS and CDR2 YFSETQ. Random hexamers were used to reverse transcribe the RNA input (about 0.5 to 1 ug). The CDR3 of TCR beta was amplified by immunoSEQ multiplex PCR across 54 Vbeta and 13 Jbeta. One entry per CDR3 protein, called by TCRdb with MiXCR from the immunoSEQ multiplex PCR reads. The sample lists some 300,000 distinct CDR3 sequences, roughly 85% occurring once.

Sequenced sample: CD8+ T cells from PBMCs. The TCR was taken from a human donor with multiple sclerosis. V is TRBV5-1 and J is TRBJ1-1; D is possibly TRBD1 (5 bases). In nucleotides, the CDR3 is TGCGCCAGCAGCTTCAAAGGACATTTGAACACTGAAGCTTTCTTT. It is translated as CASSFKGHLNTEAFF.